The rows below give T cell receptor beta chains drawn from one sample of a study of spatial heterogeneity in lung cancer. TCRdb reprocessed the 5' RACE reads via MiXCR and lists one record per CDR3 protein. Of around 23,000 distinct CDR3 sequences listed, around 4.5% are singletons. Material: PBMCs, obtained at surgery. These receptors were obtained from a male donor with early-stage non-small cell lung cancer. Both conserved end residues are part of each CDR3.

J | length | V | CDR3
TRBJ2-1 | 15 | TRBV6-5 | CASSPGQGPFGEQFF
TRBJ1-5 | 15 | TRBV20-1 | CSARESTGGRAPQHF
TRBJ2-2 | 15 | TRBV2 | CASRGVRGNTGELFF
TRBJ1-1 | 12 | TRBV29-1 | CSAPGWDTEAFF
TRBJ2-4 | 13 | TRBV6-5 | CASSGQGRNIQYF
TRBJ2-5 | 15 | TRBV5-1 | CVSSLPGGARETQYF
TRBJ1-4 | 14 | TRBV7-8 | CASSPTVGPEKLFF
TRBJ1-5 | 14 | TRBV25-1 | CASSSGVDYQPQHF
TRBJ2-3 | 14 | TRBV19 | CASSMRRSQNTQYF
TRBJ2-2 | 15 | TRBV19 | CASSRDRVRTGELFF
TRBJ2-3 | 15 | TRBV10-3 | CAISGAGVSTDTQYF
TRBJ2-2 | 14 | TRBV6-1 | CASRGQSNTGELFF